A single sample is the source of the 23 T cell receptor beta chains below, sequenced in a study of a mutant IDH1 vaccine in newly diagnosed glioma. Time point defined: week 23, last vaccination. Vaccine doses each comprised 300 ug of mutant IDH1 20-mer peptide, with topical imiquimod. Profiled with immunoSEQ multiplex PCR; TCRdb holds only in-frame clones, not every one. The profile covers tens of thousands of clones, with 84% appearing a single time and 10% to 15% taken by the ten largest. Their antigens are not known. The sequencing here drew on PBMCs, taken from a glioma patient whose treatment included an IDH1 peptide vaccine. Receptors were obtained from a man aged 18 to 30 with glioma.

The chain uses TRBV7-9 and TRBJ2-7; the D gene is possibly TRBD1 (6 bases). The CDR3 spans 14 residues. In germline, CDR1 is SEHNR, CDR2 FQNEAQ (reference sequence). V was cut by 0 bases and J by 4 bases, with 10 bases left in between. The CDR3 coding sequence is TGTGCCAGCAGCTTAGCGGGGGCGCGGTACGAGCAGTACTTC. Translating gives CASSLAGARYEQYF.

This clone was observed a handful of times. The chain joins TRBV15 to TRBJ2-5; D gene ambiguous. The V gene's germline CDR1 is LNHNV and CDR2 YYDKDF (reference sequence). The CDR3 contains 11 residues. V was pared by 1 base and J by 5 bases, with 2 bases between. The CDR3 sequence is CATSRAETQYF. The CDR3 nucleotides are TGTGCCACCAGCAGAGCGGAGACCCAGTACTTC.

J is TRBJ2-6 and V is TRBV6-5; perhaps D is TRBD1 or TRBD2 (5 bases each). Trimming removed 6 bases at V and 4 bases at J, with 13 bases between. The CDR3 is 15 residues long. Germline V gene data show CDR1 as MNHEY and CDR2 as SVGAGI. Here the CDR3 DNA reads TGTGCCAGCAGCGGGGCCTCTGGGGGGGCCAACGTCCTGACTTTC. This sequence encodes CASSGASGGANVLTF.

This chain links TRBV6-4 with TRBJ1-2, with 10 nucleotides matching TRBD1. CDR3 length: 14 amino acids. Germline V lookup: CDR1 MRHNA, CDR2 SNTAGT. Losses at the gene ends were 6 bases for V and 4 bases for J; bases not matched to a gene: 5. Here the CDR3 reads CASRPTGGAYGYTF. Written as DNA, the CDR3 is TGTGCCAGCAGACCGACAGGGGGCGCCTATGGCTACACCTTC.

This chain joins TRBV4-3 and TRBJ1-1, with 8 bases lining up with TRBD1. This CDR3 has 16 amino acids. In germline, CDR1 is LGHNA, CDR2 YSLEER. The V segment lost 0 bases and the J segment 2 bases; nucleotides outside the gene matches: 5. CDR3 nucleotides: TGCGCCAGCAGCCAAGATCGGGACAGGATTAACACTGAAGCTTTCTTT. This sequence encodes CASSQDRDRINTEAFF.

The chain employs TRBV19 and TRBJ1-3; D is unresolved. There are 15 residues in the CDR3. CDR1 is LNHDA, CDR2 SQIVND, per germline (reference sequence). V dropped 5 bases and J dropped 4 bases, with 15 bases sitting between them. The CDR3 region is CASSVSPGGGNTIYF. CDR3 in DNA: TGTGCCAGTAGTGTTTCGCCCGGAGGGGGAAACACCATATATTTT. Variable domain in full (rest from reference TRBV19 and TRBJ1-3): DGGITQSPKYLFRKEGQNVTLSCEQNLNHDAMYWYRQDPGQGLRLIYYSQIVNDFQKGDIAEGYSVSREKKESFPLTVTSAQKNPTAFYLCASSVSPGGGNTIYFGEGSWLTVV.

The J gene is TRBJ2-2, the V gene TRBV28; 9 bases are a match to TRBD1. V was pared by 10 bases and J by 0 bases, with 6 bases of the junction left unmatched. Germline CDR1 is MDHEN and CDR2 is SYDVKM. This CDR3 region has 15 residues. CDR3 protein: CAILQGAANTGELFF. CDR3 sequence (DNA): TGTGCCATCTTACAGGGGGCGGCGAACACCGGGGAGCTGTTTTTT. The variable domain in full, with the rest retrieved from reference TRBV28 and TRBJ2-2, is DVKVTQSSRYLVKRTGEKVFLECVQDMDHENMFWYRQDPGLGLRLIYFSYDVKMKEKGDIPEGYSVSREKKERFSLILESASTNQTSMYLCAILQGAANTGELFFGEGSRLTVL.

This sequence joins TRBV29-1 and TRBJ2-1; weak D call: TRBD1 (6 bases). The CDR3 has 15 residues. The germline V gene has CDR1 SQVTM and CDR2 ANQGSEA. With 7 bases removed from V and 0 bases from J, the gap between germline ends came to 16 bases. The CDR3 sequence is CSAGKGTSSYNEQFF. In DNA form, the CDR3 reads TGCAGCGCCGGGAAGGGGACAAGCTCCTACAATGAGCAGTTCTTC.

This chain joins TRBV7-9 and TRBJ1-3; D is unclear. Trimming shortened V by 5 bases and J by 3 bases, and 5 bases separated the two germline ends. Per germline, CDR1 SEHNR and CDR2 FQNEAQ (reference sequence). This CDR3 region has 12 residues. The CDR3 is CASSQDGNTIYF. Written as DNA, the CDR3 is TGTGCCAGCAGCCAAGATGGAAACACCATATATTTT.

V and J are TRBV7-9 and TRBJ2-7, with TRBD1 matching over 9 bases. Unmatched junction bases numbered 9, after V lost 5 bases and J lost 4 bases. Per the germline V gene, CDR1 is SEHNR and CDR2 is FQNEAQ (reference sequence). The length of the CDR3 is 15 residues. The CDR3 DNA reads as TGTGCCAGCAGCCTCCGACAGGGGGGGTTTTACGAGCAGTACTTC. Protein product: CASSLRQGGFYEQYF.

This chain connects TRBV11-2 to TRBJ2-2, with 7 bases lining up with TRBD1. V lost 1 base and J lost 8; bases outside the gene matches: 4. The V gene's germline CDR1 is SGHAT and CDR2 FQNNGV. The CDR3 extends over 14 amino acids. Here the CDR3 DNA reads TGTGCCAGCAGCTTAGTAAGGGGGCTGGGGGAGCTGTTTTTT. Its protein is CASSLVRGLGELFF.

This chain's CDR3 is CASTPPTLYGYTF. For the CDR3, the DNA is TGTGCCAGCACCCCCCCGACCCTTTATGGCTACACCTTC. The chain has TRBV6-6 and TRBJ1-2, with D unresolved. Trimming took 7 bases from V and 5 from J, leaving 14 bases between them. The germline V gene has CDR1 MNHNY and CDR2 SVGAGI (reference sequence). The CDR3 spans 13 residues.

The CDR3 protein is CASSRTTATYEQYF. For the CDR3, the DNA is TGCGCCAGCAGCAGGACGACAGCAACCTACGAGCAGTACTTC. The V call is TRBV5-1, the J call TRBJ2-7, with D possibly being TRBD1 (5 bases). Between the trimmed V and J ends, which lost 4 bases and 2 bases, there was a span of 13 bases. CDR3 length equals 14 residues. The germline V gene encodes CDR1 SGHRS and CDR2 YFSETQ.

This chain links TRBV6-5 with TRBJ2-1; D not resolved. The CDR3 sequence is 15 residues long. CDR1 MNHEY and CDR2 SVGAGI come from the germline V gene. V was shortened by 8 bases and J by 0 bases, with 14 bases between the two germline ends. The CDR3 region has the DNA TGTGCCAGCCGTATTTCGGGCGGCTCCTACAATGAGCAGTTCTTC. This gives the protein CASRISGGSYNEQFF.

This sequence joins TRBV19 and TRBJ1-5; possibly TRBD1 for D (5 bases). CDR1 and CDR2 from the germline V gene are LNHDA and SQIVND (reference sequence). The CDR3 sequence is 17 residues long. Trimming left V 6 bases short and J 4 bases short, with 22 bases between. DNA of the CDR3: TGTGCCAGTAGAAAAACCCCCGGGGCCCTGGGTAATCAGCCCCAGCATTTT. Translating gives CASRKTPGALGNQPQHF.

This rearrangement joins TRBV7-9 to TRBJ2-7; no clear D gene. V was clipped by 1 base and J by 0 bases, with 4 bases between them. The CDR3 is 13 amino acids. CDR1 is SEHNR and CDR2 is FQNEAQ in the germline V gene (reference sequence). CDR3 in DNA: TGTGCCAGCAGCTTAGGACTCTCCTACGAGCAGTACTTC. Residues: CASSLGLSYEQYF.

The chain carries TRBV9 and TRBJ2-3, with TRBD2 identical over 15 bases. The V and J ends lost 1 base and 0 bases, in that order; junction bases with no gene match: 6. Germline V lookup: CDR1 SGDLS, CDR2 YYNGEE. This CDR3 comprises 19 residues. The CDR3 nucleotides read TGTGCCAGCAGCGTAAGTGGACTAGCGGGGGGGCTAAGCACAGATACGCAGTATTTT. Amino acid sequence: CASSVSGLAGGLSTDTQYF.

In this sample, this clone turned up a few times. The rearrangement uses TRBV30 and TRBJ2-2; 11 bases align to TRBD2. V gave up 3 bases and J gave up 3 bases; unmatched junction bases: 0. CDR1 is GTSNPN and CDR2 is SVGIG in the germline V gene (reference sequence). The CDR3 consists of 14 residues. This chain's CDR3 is CAWRGLADTGELFF. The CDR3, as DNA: TGTGCCTGGAGGGGACTAGCGGACACCGGGGAGCTGTTTTTT.

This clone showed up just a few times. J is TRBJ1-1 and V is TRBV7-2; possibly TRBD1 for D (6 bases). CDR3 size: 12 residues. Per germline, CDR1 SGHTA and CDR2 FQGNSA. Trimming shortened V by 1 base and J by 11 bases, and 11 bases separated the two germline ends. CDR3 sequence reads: CASSLGRGGAFF. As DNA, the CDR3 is TGTGCCAGCAGCTTAGGAAGGGGGGGGGCTTTCTTT.

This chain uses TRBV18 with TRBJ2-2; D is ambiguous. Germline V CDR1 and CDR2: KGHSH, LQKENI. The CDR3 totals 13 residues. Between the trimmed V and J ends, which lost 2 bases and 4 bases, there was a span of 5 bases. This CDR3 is CASSPGPTGELFF. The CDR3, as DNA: TGTGCCAGCTCACCAGGACCCACCGGGGAGCTGTTTTTT.

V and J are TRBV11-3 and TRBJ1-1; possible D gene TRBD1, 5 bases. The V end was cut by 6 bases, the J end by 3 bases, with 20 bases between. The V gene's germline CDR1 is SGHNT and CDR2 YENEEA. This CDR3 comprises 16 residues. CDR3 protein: CASSPSLLGLHTEAFF. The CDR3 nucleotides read TGTGCCAGCAGTCCGAGTTTGTTGGGGCTGCACACTGAAGCTTTCTTT.

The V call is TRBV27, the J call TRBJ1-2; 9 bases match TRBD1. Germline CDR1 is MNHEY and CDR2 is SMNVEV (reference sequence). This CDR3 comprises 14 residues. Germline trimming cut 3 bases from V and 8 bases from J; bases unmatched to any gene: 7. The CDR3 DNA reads TGTGCCAGCAGTTTTTCGGACAGGGGCGGAGGCTACACCTTC. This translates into CASSFSDRGGGYTF.

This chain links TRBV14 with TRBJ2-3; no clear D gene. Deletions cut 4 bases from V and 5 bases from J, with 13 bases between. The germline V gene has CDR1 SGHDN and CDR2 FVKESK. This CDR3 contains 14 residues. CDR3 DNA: TGTGCCAGCAGCCCGGGCCCACCAGGAGATACGCAGTATTTT. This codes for CASSPGPPGDTQYF.